This record looks at one T cell receptor beta chain sequence and its context. Its antigen is currently unknown. The record originates from a study of shared clonotypes between healthy human individuals. In the study overall: Serving as donors were two women and three men, whose ages spanned 18 to 49.

General study results and limits: Limited genetic and exposure-history diversity came from having few donors.

Clones were sequenced by immunoSEQ multiplex PCR, and TCRdb holds only the in-frame ones, with some missing. In the table there are 950,000 to 1,200,000 clones, around three quarters of which are singletons. The source material was memory CD4+ T cells from PBMCs. Subset meaning: CD45RA-negative fraction. This receptor was obtained from a man aged 18-30 years in good health. Some clones in this sample may be carry-over from other donors' samples.

CDR3 loop: CASSFGQLEETQYF. DNA for the CDR3: TGCGCCAGCAGCTTCGGACAGTTGGAAGAGACCCAGTACTTC. V gene TRBV5-1 combines with J gene TRBJ2-5, with TRBD1 as a possible D gene (6 bases). CDR1 and CDR2 (germline): SGHRS, YFSETQ. The V end lost 2 bases, the J end lost 3 bases, and 11 bases lay between the germline ends. This CDR3 has 14 amino acids.